A selection of T cell receptor beta chains follows, all from one sample in a study of graft-versus-host responses after intestinal transplantation. Sequencing was performed with immunoSEQ multiplex PCR; in TCRdb, only in-frame clones are kept and a portion is missing. Among 25,000 to 35,000 clones listed, 85% to 95% were seen once. This sample comprised PBMCs, obtained just over 65 days after intestinal transplant. These receptors were collected from a human patient who received an intestinal transplant, so some T cells may come from the graft donor. Both conserved end residues are part of each CDR3. The D gene is left open where the match is weak. Only some rows state a clone size, as once, few, many or a class for expanded clones.

j_gene	d_gene	v_gene	abundance	CDR3aa	CDR3nt
TRBJ1-2	.	TRBV4-1	.	CASSQGEVEYGYTF	TGCGCCAGCAGCCAAGGGGAAGTAGAATATGGCTACACCTTC
TRBJ2-7	TRBD1	TRBV27	.	CASSAGTGNEQYF	TGTGCCAGCAGTGCCGGGACAGGGAACGAGCAGTACTTC
TRBJ1-6	.	TRBV19	.	CASSMFAGTRAPYSPLHF	TGTGCCAGTAGTATGTTCGCTGGGACTCGCGCCCCTTATTCACCCCTCCACTTT
TRBJ2-3	.	TRBV7-9	.	CASSVSGDSLRDTQYF	TGTGCCAGCAGCGTGTCAGGGGACTCGCTGCGGGATACGCAGTATTTT
TRBJ2-1	TRBD1	TRBV6-1	.	CASSLRDREGHEQFF	TGTGCCAGCAGCCTGAGGGACAGGGAGGGCCATGAGCAGTTCTTC
TRBJ2-1	.	TRBV5-1	.	CASSLDLGSEQFF	TGCGCCAGCAGCTTGGATTTGGGGAGTGAGCAGTTCTTC
TRBJ2-1	.	TRBV28	once	CASLADSHEQFF	TGTGCCAGCCTTGCCGACAGCCATGAGCAGTTCTTC
TRBJ2-7	TRBD1	TRBV11-3	.	CASSLELWGQGASYEQYF	TGTGCCAGCAGCTTAGAACTCTGGGGGCAGGGGGCCTCCTACGAGCAGTACTTC
TRBJ1-6	.	TRBV30	.	CAWSPTLWTIHF	TGTGCCTGGAGTCCAACCCTTTGGACAATCCACTTT
TRBJ2-7	.	TRBV4-1	.	CASSPGDSLTYEQYF	TGCGCCAGCAGCCCGGGGGACAGCCTTACCTACGAGCAGTACTTC
TRBJ1-2	TRBD1	TRBV5-5	.	CASSQQGGYGYTF	TGTGCCAGCAGCCAACAGGGGGGCTATGGCTACACCTTC
TRBJ2-3	.	TRBV11-2	.	CASSLARAGNTQYF	TGTGCCAGCAGCTTAGCCAGGGCAGGGAATACGCAGTATTTT
TRBJ2-7	TRBD2	TRBV9	.	CASSVARGGYEQYF	TGTGCCAGCAGCGTAGCGCGGGGGGGATACGAGCAGTACTTC
TRBJ1-2	.	TRBV13	.	CASSEDTYGYTF	TGTGCCAGCAGCGAAGACACTTATGGCTACACCTTC
TRBJ2-3	TRBD2	TRBV6-4	few	CASSPSSGSTDTQYF	TGTGCCAGCAGTCCTTCTAGCGGGAGCACAGATACGCAGTATTTT
TRBJ1-1	TRBD1	TRBV4-1	.	CASSQGTGDGTEAFF	TGCGCCAGCAGCCAAGGGACAGGGGATGGCACTGAAGCTTTCTTT
TRBJ2-7	.	TRBV7-6	.	CASSSHLPYEQYF	TGTGCCAGCAGCTCCCACCTTCCCTACGAGCAGTACTTC
TRBJ2-7	.	TRBV5-1	once	CASSLDPGTREQYF	TGCGCCAGCAGCTTGGACCCGGGCACGCGCGAGCAGTACTTC
TRBJ1-1	.	TRBV4-2	.	CASSLVNTEAFF	TGTGCCAGCAGCCTGGTGAACACTGAAGCTTTCTTT
TRBJ2-4	.	TRBV6-5	.	CASSYYRGGYIQYF	TGTGCCAGCAGTTACTACCGGGGTGGTTACATTCAGTACTTC
TRBJ2-3	.	TRBV15	.	CATSPRWDTQYF	TGTGCCACCAGCCCGCGGTGGGATACGCAGTATTTT
TRBJ1-1	.	TRBV27	.	CASSSEGAEAFF	TGTGCCAGCAGTTCAGAGGGCGCTGAAGCTTTCTTT